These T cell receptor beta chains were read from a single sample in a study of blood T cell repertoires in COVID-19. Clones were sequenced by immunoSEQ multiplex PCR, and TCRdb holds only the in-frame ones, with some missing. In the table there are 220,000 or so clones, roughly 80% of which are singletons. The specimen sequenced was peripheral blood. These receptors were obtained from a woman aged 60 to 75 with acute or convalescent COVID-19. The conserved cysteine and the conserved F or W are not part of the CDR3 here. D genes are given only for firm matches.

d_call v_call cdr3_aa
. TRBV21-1 ASSNFPGNTEAF
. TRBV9 ASSLSTGNHEAF
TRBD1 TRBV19 ASTLDRWGTEAF
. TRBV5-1 ASSLASVTSRSTDTQY
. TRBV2 ASSAQGDNQPQH
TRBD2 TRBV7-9 ASSSPIRLASSKF
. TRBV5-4 ASSLGGGDYNEQF
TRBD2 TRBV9 ASSLGTSGGAKTQY
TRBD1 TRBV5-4 ASSPNRGRPEKLF
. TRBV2 ASSQETGIYGYT
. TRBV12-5 ASGLVLTVSYEQY
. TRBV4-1 ASSQIQGGGNNSPLH
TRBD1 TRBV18 ASSPTGQGAVRGYT
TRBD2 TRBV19 ASSRGGTGELF
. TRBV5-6 ASRRGGEAGYT
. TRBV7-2 ASSLSSPGELF
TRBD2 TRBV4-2 ASSQEGSGGAYNEQF